There are a few counts of the clone carrying this T cell receptor beta chain. Its matching antigen is unknown. The germline CDR1 and CDR2 sequences are SGHTA and FQGTGA. There are 15 residues in the CDR3. The germline V and J ends were trimmed by 2 bases and 0 bases, with 5 bases remaining between them. This sample is part of a study of T cell responses to AZD1222 COVID-19 vaccine. Study-level information: Timing groups of about 4 and about 12 weeks for second doses were pooled. Study-wide points: Dominant at 160-218 and 743-854, vaccine-associated CD4 TCRs also spanned spike.

Here immunoSEQ multiplex PCR was the method, and the copy in TCRdb shows in-frame clones only, minus some. The data hold roughly 110,000 clones, with 91% observed a single time. The origin of this receptor is an adult in good health. This sequence joins TRBV7-3 and TRBJ1-6; D gene unclear. The source was peripheral blood, collected on day 0 of AZD1222 vaccination. CDR3 DNA: TGTGCCAGCAGCTTATCAAGCTCCTATAATTCACCCCTCCACTTT. It encodes CASSLSSSYNSPLHF.